The present T cell receptor beta chain was sequenced within a study of shared clonotypes between healthy human individuals. Study in general: The donor group consisted of a couple of women and a few men, aged 18 to 49.

Germline assignment: CDR1 MNHEY and CDR2 SMNVEV (reference sequence). The J segment lost 5 bases and the V segment lost 0 bases, leaving 13 bases of the junction unmatched. The CDR3 is made up of 19 amino acids. Assay used: immunoSEQ multiplex PCR; TCRdb lists only in-frame clones, some missing. The sample yields roughly 2.1 million clones, 90% to 95% seen once. As defined, naive CD8 cells were CD45RO-negative and positively selected for CCR7, with terminally differentiated effector memory CD45RA+ cells excluded. The rearrangement links TRBV27 to TRBJ2-1; 10 bases fit TRBD2. The sequence came from a man in his late teens or twenties in good health. Some clones in this sample may be carry-over from other donors' samples. Sequenced input: naive CD8+ T cells from PBMCs. The DNA for the CDR3 is TGTGCCAGCAGTTTATCCCCTCAGCGGGAGGGCCTTCTTCACAATGAGCAGTTCTTC. Translated: CASSLSPQREGLLHNEQFF.